The rows below give T cell receptor beta chains drawn from one sample of a study of blood T cells in healthy people across ages. TCRdb re-derived calls from the 5' RACE reads in MiXCR, one entry per CDR3 protein. The data show approximately 850,000 distinct CDR3 sequences, roughly 50% seen once. The sample was blood. The receptor set was obtained from a man under 40 in good health. CDR3s include the opening cysteine and the closing phenylalanine or tryptophan. The D gene is left open where the match is weak. The listing skips clone size in some rows; elsewhere it reads once, few, many or a size class.

d_call	clone_size	j_call	cdr3_length	v_call	cdr3_aa	cdr3_nt
TRBD2	-	TRBJ2-7	15	TRBV9	CASSVFSGAAYEQYF	TGTGCCAGCAGCGTTTTTAGCGGGGCTGCCTACGAGCAGTACTTC
-	-	TRBJ2-1	13	TRBV10-3	CAPELGEYNEQFF	TGTGCCCCAGAGCTCGGGGAATACAATGAGCAGTTCTTC
-	-	TRBJ2-5	16	TRBV20-1	CSARSVGTSRQETQYF	TGCAGTGCACGGAGCGTGGGTACGAGTCGCCAAGAGACCCAGTACTTC
TRBD1	-	TRBJ1-2	13	TRBV12-3/TRBV12-4	CASRLDREGGYTF	TGTGCCAGCAGATTGGACAGGGAAGGTGGCTACACCTTC
-	few	TRBJ2-3	13	TRBV7-2	CASSFRRIDTQYF	TGTGCCAGCAGCTTTCGGAGGATAGATACGCAGTATTTT
-	-	TRBJ2-3	16	TRBV5-6	CASSLPMTGGADTQYF	TGTGCCAGCAGCTTGCCCATGACGGGGGGCGCAGATACGCAGTATTTT
-	-	TRBJ2-5	14	TRBV12-3/TRBV12-4	CASSTGTGIATQYF	TGTGCCAGCAGCACCGGGACTGGGATCGCGACCCAGTACTTC
-	-	TRBJ2-2	11	TRBV5-1	CASSPPGELFF	TGCGCCAGCAGCCCCCCCGGGGAGCTGTTTTTT
-	-	TRBJ2-4	11	TRBV20-1	CSPRDGNIQYF	TGCAGCCCCAGGGACGGAAACATTCAGTACTTC
-	-	TRBJ1-2	12	TRBV20-1	CSAREQRSGYTF	TGCAGTGCTAGAGAGCAACGCAGCGGCTACACCTTC
TRBD1	-	TRBJ2-1	14	TRBV19	CASNPGQGRNEQFF	TGTGCCAGTAATCCGGGACAGGGCCGGAATGAGCAGTTCTTC
TRBD1	-	TRBJ2-6	24	TRBV11-2	CASSLPLHYSTGGAGLPGANVLTF	TGTGCCAGCAGCTTACCTCTTCACTATTCTACAGGGGGCGCAGGGCTACCTGGGGCCAACGTCCTGACTTTC
TRBD2	-	TRBJ2-1	16	TRBV2	CASSETSGRAYNEQFF	TGTGCCAGCAGTGAGACTAGCGGGAGGGCATACAATGAGCAGTTCTTC
-	-	TRBJ2-1	20	TRBV10-2	CARERGAPPVPRVLYNEQFF	TGCGCCAGGGAAAGAGGGGCCCCCCCCGTCCCCAGGGTTTTGTACAATGAGCAGTTCTTC
TRBD2	once	TRBJ2-1	16	TRBV20-1	CSASSAGGSSYNEQFF	TGCAGTGCTAGTTCCGCGGGGGGGAGCTCCTACAATGAGCAGTTCTTC
-	once	TRBJ2-6	18	TRBV27	CASSPRDRYRSGANVLTF	TGTGCCAGCAGTCCCCGTGACAGGTACAGATCTGGGGCCAACGTCCTGACTTTC
-	-	TRBJ2-4	16	TRBV12-5	CASGPWTDRVKNIQYF	TGTGCTAGTGGTCCCTGGACAGATAGGGTCAAAAACATTCAGTACTTC
-	few	TRBJ1-2	13	TRBV18	CASSPQGPDGYTF	TGTGCCAGCTCACCTCAGGGCCCTGATGGCTACACCTTC
TRBD1	few	TRBJ2-7	12	TRBV10-3	CAIRTGDYEQYF	TGTGCCATTCGGACAGGGGACTACGAGCAGTACTTC
TRBD2	-	TRBJ2-1	18	TRBV7-9	CASSSYPGLVISYNEQFF	TGTGCCAGCAGCTCCTACCCGGGACTAGTCATCTCCTACAATGAGCAGTTCTTC
-	-	TRBJ2-7	12	TRBV28	CASSRPGYEQYF	TGTGCCAGCAGTCGCCCTGGATACGAGCAGTACTTC
TRBD2	-	TRBJ2-7	16	TRBV3-1	CASSRKRASGIGEQYF	TGTGCCAGCAGCCGTAAGCGAGCTAGCGGAATCGGCGAGCAGTACTTC
-	few	TRBJ2-1	15	TRBV20-1	CSASIQRSSYNEQFF	TGCAGTGCTAGCATTCAGAGGAGCTCCTACAATGAGCAGTTCTTC
-	-	TRBJ2-5	14	TRBV7-2	CASGIGGEEETQYF	TGTGCCAGCGGTATAGGGGGGGAGGAAGAGACCCAGTACTTC
-	-	TRBJ2-3	13	TRBV13	CASSESRQRPQYF	TGTGCCAGCAGCGAGTCAAGGCAGAGGCCGCAGTATTTT